This is a list of T cell receptor beta chains from one sample in a study of blood T cell repertoires in COVID-19. Profiled with immunoSEQ multiplex PCR; TCRdb holds only in-frame clones, not every one. The data contain approximately 300,000 clones, around 87% of them singletons. Sequencing was carried out using peripheral blood. The source of these receptors is a man aged 45 to 65 with active or convalescent COVID-19. Each CDR3 is given with its conserved first and last residue. A D gene is named only where the DNA matches it firmly. Rows may omit the clone size; those that give it use once, few, many or a size class.

clone size	J gene	D gene	V gene	CDR3 DNA	CDR3 protein
few	TRBJ2-1	NA	TRBV7-9	TGTGCCAGCAGCTTACTTCTTACTTCTGGGCTCAATGAGCAGTTCTTC	CASSLLLTSGLNEQFF
NA	TRBJ1-1	TRBD1	TRBV19	TGTGCCAGTAGTATAAACAGGGGATCGAACACTGAAGCTTTCTTT	CASSINRGSNTEAFF
NA	TRBJ1-2	NA	TRBV7-2	TGTGCCAGCAGCTTAGTCCCCGGTTACTATGGCTACACCTTC	CASSLVPGYYGYTF
NA	TRBJ1-2	NA	TRBV28	TGTGCCAGCAGCTTTCCCCCGTTGAGGGAATATGGCTACACCTTC	CASSFPPLREYGYTF
NA	TRBJ1-5	NA	TRBV2	TGTGCCAGTAACCTGAACCGGGGTCAGCCCCAGCATTTT	CASNLNRGQPQHF
once	TRBJ2-5	TRBD1	TRBV5-8	TGTGCCAGCAGTTATCGGACAGGGGTGCTTGAGACCCAGTACTTC	CASSYRTGVLETQYF
NA	TRBJ2-3	NA	TRBV2	TGTGCCAGCAGTGATGACTACCCTACAGATACGCAGTATTTT	CASSDDYPTDTQYF
NA	TRBJ2-7	NA	TRBV29-1	TGCAGCGTTCTCCTCTGGTCTGTACAGCTCCCCTACGAGCAGTACTTC	CSVLLWSVQLPYEQYF
few	TRBJ2-7	NA	TRBV4-2	TGTGCCAGCAGCCAAGATAGCCAGGGGGGTAGGGAGCAGTACTTC	CASSQDSQGGREQYF
NA	TRBJ2-7	TRBD1	TRBV7-8	TGTGCCAGCAGCCCCAGGACAGGGGACAGCTACGAGCAGTACTTC	CASSPRTGDSYEQYF
NA	TRBJ2-1	TRBD2	TRBV9	TGTGCCAGCAGCGTAGCTGGCGGGGGTTACAATGAGCAGTTCTTC	CASSVAGGGYNEQFF
NA	TRBJ1-5	TRBD1	TRBV6-5	TGTGCCACCAGACAGGGATTACCTTCCCAGCATTTT	CATRQGLPSQHF
once	TRBJ1-1	TRBD1	TRBV9	TGTGCCAGCAGCGCGTACAGGGGGCCTTACACTGAAGCTTTCTTT	CASSAYRGPYTEAFF
NA	TRBJ2-5	NA	TRBV9	TGTGCCAGCAGCCCCGCAACGGGGGAGACCCAGTACTTC	CASSPATGETQYF
NA	TRBJ2-3	TRBD2	TRBV5-6	TGTGCCAGCAGTGCCGCGGGGGTGGAAACGCAGTATTTT	CASSAAGVETQYF
NA	TRBJ2-7	NA	TRBV7-2	TGTGCCAGCAGCAGGAGGTCGGGGGAGCGCTCCTACGAGCAGTACTTC	CASSRRSGERSYEQYF
NA	TRBJ2-5	TRBD1	TRBV6-2/TRBV6-3	TGTGCCAGCAGTTACCCATCGACAGGGAAAGAGACCCAGTACTTC	CASSYPSTGKETQYF
NA	TRBJ1-6	NA	TRBV28	TGTGCCAGCAGTTTAGCGGGGCAGGGAAGGGATTCACCCCTCCACTTT	CASSLAGQGRDSPLHF
few	TRBJ2-2	NA	TRBV6-5	TGTGCCAGCAGTCCCGGCAGGGTTACCGGGGAGCTGTTTTTT	CASSPGRVTGELFF
NA	TRBJ2-7	TRBD1	TRBV11-2	TGTGCCAGCAGCTTAGGGACAGGGAACTTCTACGAGCAGTACTTC	CASSLGTGNFYEQYF
NA	TRBJ2-1	NA	TRBV28	TGTGCCAGCAGTTCCGAGAGTGGGGGCGGAATGATTCATGAGCAGTTCTTC	CASSSESGGGMIHEQFF
NA	TRBJ1-2	NA	TRBV3-1/TRBV3-2	TGTGCCAGCAGCCAAGATCCGGTTAACAACTATGGCTACACCTTC	CASSQDPVNNYGYTF
NA	TRBJ2-4	TRBD1	TRBV27	TGTGCCAGCAGTTTACGGTGGAGACAGGGAAGAAACATTCAGTACTTC	CASSLRWRQGRNIQYF
NA	TRBJ1-6	NA	TRBV11-2	TGTGCCAGCAGCTTAGATTTGGACAGACCTTCACCCCTCCACTTT	CASSLDLDRPSPLHF
NA	TRBJ2-4	TRBD2	TRBV29-1	TGCAGCGTTGTACTCGAGCGGGGGGACGACCAAAACATTCAGTACTTC	CSVVLERGDDQNIQYF
NA	TRBJ1-1	NA	TRBV2	TGTGCCAGCAGTGAACAGGGTAGTTCCACTGAAGCTTTCTTT	CASSEQGSSTEAFF
NA	TRBJ2-3	TRBD2	TRBV7-2	TGTGCCAGCAGCTTACCTAGCGGGGTCACAGATACGCAGTATTTT	CASSLPSGVTDTQYF
NA	TRBJ2-6	NA	TRBV30	TGTGCCTGGACCCCGACTGGAGCCTCTGGGGCCAACGTCCTGACTTTC	CAWTPTGASGANVLTF
NA	TRBJ2-1	TRBD1	TRBV4-3	TGCGCCAGCAGCCCCGGACAGGGGCCGATAAATGAGCAGTTCTTC	CASSPGQGPINEQFF
NA	TRBJ2-1	NA	TRBV2	TGTGCCAGCGCTGAGATGGGGAGCTCCTACAATGAGCAGTTCTTC	CASAEMGSSYNEQFF
once	TRBJ1-5	NA	TRBV4-2	TGTGCCAGCAGCCCTAATGAGGGATATAGCAATCAGCCCCAGCATTTT	CASSPNEGYSNQPQHF
NA	TRBJ1-4	NA	TRBV28	TGTGCCAGCATGGGAGGACCGAGGTGGGAAAAACTGTTTTTT	CASMGGPRWEKLFF
NA	TRBJ1-3	TRBD1	TRBV9	TGTGCCAGCAGCGTAGATGGAGGGGGCAACGGAAACACCATATATTTT	CASSVDGGGNGNTIYF
NA	TRBJ2-2	NA	TRBV7-3	TGTGCCAGCAGCCTAGGAACAAGCGGGGAGCTGTTTTTT	CASSLGTSGELFF
NA	TRBJ1-2	NA	TRBV20-1	TGCAGTGCCCCGTACTATGGCTACACCTTC	CSAPYYGYTF
NA	TRBJ2-1	TRBD2	TRBV10-3	TGTGCCATCAGGGGGGGACTAGCGGGAGGGGATGAGCAGTTCTTC	CAIRGGLAGGDEQFF
few	TRBJ1-5	NA	TRBV2	TGTGCCAGCAGGGCCGAGGGAAATCAGCCCCAGCATTTT	CASRAEGNQPQHF
NA	TRBJ1-4	NA	TRBV28	TGTGCCAGCAGTTTTTCTCCGGGGGACACTAATGAAAAACTGTTTTTT	CASSFSPGDTNEKLFF
NA	TRBJ2-1	NA	TRBV6-6	TGTGCCAGCAGTTACCCGACTACGGATGAGCAGTTCTTC	CASSYPTTDEQFF
NA	TRBJ1-2	NA	TRBV28	TGTGCCAGCAGTTTCCCAACGGGGGGCCGAGGGGAAGGCTACACCTTC	CASSFPTGGRGEGYTF
NA	TRBJ1-2	NA	TRBV29-1	TGCAGCGGCCTCGGGGGAGAAGGAAATGGCTACACCTTC	CSGLGGEGNGYTF
NA	TRBJ2-5	TRBD1	TRBV29-1	TGCAGCGTCCCGGACAGGTTTTCAGAGACCCAGTACTTC	CSVPDRFSETQYF
NA	TRBJ2-4	TRBD2	TRBV3-1/TRBV3-2	TGTGCCAGCAGCCAAGACTCTAGCGGGGGGGCTGACAAAAACATTCAGTACTTC	CASSQDSSGGADKNIQYF
NA	TRBJ1-2	NA	TRBV7-2	TGTGCCAGCAGCTTAGGCAGGGTGGACTATGGCTACACCTTC	CASSLGRVDYGYTF
NA	TRBJ2-1	NA	TRBV19	TGTGCCAGTAGTGGAGGGGGCGCGAAGTACAATGAGCAGTTCTTC	CASSGGGAKYNEQFF
NA	TRBJ2-7	NA	TRBV7-9	TGTGCCAGCAGCCCCCAGGGTACTAGCACCTACGAGCAGTACTTC	CASSPQGTSTYEQYF
NA	TRBJ2-5	TRBD2	TRBV4-2	TGTGCCAGCAGCCCAAGGCGGGGGGGCCAGGAGACCCAGTACTTC	CASSPRRGGQETQYF
NA	TRBJ2-5	NA	TRBV28	TGTGCCAGCACGACTCGGACAGCCCAAGAGACCCAGTACTTC	CASTTRTAQETQYF
NA	TRBJ1-4	NA	TRBV29-1	TGCAGCGTTTTTTACACAGGGAATGAAAAACTGTTTTTT	CSVFYTGNEKLFF
NA	TRBJ1-6	NA	TRBV30	TGTGCCTGGACCCCGGGGAATTCACCCCTCCACTTT	CAWTPGNSPLHF
once	TRBJ1-5	TRBD1	TRBV4-3	TGCGCCAGCAGCGAACGACAGGGAAGGCAGCCCCAGCATTTT	CASSERQGRQPQHF
NA	TRBJ1-5	TRBD1	TRBV27	TGTGCCAGCAGTTTATCGCCGGGGACAGGTCCGAATCAGCCCCAGCATTTT	CASSLSPGTGPNQPQHF